The 13 T cell receptor beta chains below all came from one sample that was sequenced in a study of vaccination and CD4 T cells after COVID-19. The Oncomine TCR Beta short-read assay was what sequenced the DNA obtained from cultured CD4+ T cells. TCRdb called the PCR reads again in MiXCR, with one record for every CDR3 protein. This table holds around 5,000 distinct CDR3 sequences, about 44% found once. Treatment described: roughly 11-day PBMC culture with coronavirus spike peptide pools or control peptides (ViraFEST assay). Their target antigens are unknown. This specimen consisted of CD4+ T cells from blood, cultured in vitro, obtained after SARS-CoV-2 vaccination. All receptors derive from a human donor who had recovered from COVID-19.

This rearrangement joins TRBV12-3 or TRBV12-4 to TRBJ1-1; D ambiguous. The CDR3 spans 14 residues. Trimming pared 7 bases from V and 1 base from J, leaving 13 bases between. The CDR3 DNA reads as TGTGCCAGCACCTCGGACGGACGGAACACTGAAGCTTTCTTT. The encoded protein is CASTSDGRNTEAFF.

This clonotype has only one observation. The genes are TRBV18 and TRBJ2-6; D might be TRBD1 (6 bases). This CDR3 has 16 amino acids. V was cut by 3 bases and J by 0 bases, with 9 bases left in between. Looked up from germline, CDR1 is KGHSH and CDR2 is LQKENI. This CDR3 is CASSPLQGSGANVLTF. CDR3 DNA: TGTGCCAGCTCACCCTTACAGGGCTCTGGGGCCAACGTCCTGACTTTC.

The chain combines TRBV19 with TRBJ2-7; maybe TRBD2 (5 bases). The V and J ends lost 1 base and 6 bases respectively, with 13 bases between them. Germline V CDR1 and CDR2: LNHDA, SQIVND (reference sequence). The CDR3 contains 14 residues. CDR3 amino acids: CASSIVEGRGEQYF. The CDR3 coding sequence is TGTGCCAGTAGTATAGTGGAAGGGAGAGGCGAGCAGTACTTC.

The V and J genes are TRBV20-1 and TRBJ2-5; D ambiguous. Deletions cut 2 bases from V and 7 bases from J, with 20 bases between. The CDR3 sequence is 15 residues long. Germline V gives CDR1 DFQATT, CDR2 SNEGSKA (reference sequence). The DNA of the CDR3 is TGCAGTGCTAGACCGGGCCCCATTTTTGTTGGGACCCAGTACTTC. Amino acid sequence: CSARPGPIFVGTQYF.

This rearrangement joins TRBV10-3 to TRBJ2-1; D is undetermined. Trimming took off 5 bases at V and 9 bases at J, with 11 bases between the two ends. Germline CDR1 reads ENHRY; CDR2 reads SYGVKD. This CDR3 comprises 12 residues. DNA for the CDR3: TGTGCCATCAGTCACGATACCAGTGAGCAGTTCTTC. As protein: CAISHDTSEQFF.

The J gene is TRBJ1-1, the V gene TRBV7-3, with 8 bases that match TRBD1. CDR1 is SGHTA, CDR2 FQGTGA, per germline. This CDR3 contains 14 residues. The trim removed 5 bases at V and 4 bases at J, leaving 6 bases unmatched. The chain's CDR3 is CASSGQGPGTEAFF. The CDR3 DNA reads as TGTGCCAGCAGCGGACAGGGACCGGGCACTGAAGCTTTCTTT.

This clonotype was seen a few times. The chain is built from TRBV19 and TRBJ2-2; D gene unclear. Germline V gene sequence: CDR1 LNHDA, CDR2 SQIVND (reference sequence). The CDR3 runs to 13 residues. Trimming shortened V by 5 bases and J by 6 bases, and 10 bases separated the two germline ends. The CDR3 spells CASSASDPGELFF. As DNA, the CDR3 is TGTGCCAGTAGTGCCTCAGACCCCGGGGAGCTGTTTTTT.

This clonotype qualifies as large. The V gene is TRBV6-1, the J gene TRBJ2-7; D uncertain. CDR3 length equals 15 residues. The ends were cut back, 7 bases at V and 0 bases at J, with 16 bases in the middle. Germline lookup yields CDR1 MNHNS and CDR2 SASEGT. DNA for the CDR3: TGTGCCAGCATTAACGCAGGTTCGAGCTCCTACGAGCAGTACTTC. As protein: CASINAGSSSYEQYF.

This chain connects TRBV10-3 to TRBJ2-5, with 14 nucleotides matching TRBD2. There are 15 residues in the CDR3. CDR1 is ENHRY, CDR2 SYGVKD, per germline. Trimming took 8 bases from V and 2 from J; bases not matched to a gene: 4. The CDR3 DNA follows: TGTGCCATCTCCCGGACTAGCGGGGGGCAAGAGACCCAGTACTTC. Its translation is CAISRTSGGQETQYF.

The CDR3 region has the DNA TGTGCCAGCAGTGAGAGGACAGGACCTCGTTGGGAGCAGTTCTTC. This codes for CASSERTGPRWEQFF. The chain couples TRBV2 to TRBJ2-1; TRBD1 agrees at 7 bases. J lost 10 bases, V lost 3 bases, and 12 bases had no gene match. The CDR3 consists of 15 residues. Germline loops: CDR1 SNHLY, CDR2 FYNNEI.

V usage is TRBV7-2 and J usage is TRBJ2-5; D is uncertain. CDR3 length equals 14 residues. Trimming shortened V by 7 bases and J by 1 base, and 13 bases separated the two germline ends. Germline V gene sequence: CDR1 SGHTA, CDR2 FQGNSA. The CDR3 DNA follows: TGTGCCAGCAACCTGGGTAGACCCCAAGAGACCCAGTACTTC. Its protein is CASNLGRPQETQYF.

The CDR3 spells CASSLNANTEAFF. Written as DNA, the CDR3 is TGTGCCAGCTCCCTCAACGCGAACACTGAAGCTTTCTTT. The chain employs TRBV18 and TRBJ1-1; no clear D. The ends were cut back, 6 bases at V and 1 base at J, with 9 bases in the middle. CDR3 length: 13 residues. Germline-derived CDR1 and CDR2 are KGHSH and LQKENI. The variable domain in full, completed from reference TRBV18 and TRBJ1-1, reads NAGVMQNPRHLVRRRGQEARLRCSPMKGHSHVYWYRQLPEEGLKFMVYLQKENIIDESGMPKERFSAEFPKEGPSILRIQQVVRGDSAAYFCASSLNANTEAFFGQGTRLTVV.

This sequence joins TRBV20-1 and TRBJ2-3; TRBD2 matches at 15 bases. Germline V gene lookup returns CDR1 DFQATT and CDR2 SNEGSKA (reference sequence). V lost 3 bases, J lost 4 bases, and 5 bases stayed unmatched. CDR3 size: 16 residues. The CDR3 region is CSASEGLAGGSDTQYF. The CDR3 DNA reads TGCAGTGCTAGTGAGGGACTAGCGGGGGGTTCAGATACGCAGTATTTT.